This is a list of T cell receptor beta chains from one sample in a study of T cells in Graves' hyperthyroidism and ophthalmopathy. In TCRdb, the multiplex PCR reads were re-called with MiXCR into one record per CDR3 protein. This sample has over 700,000 distinct CDR3 sequences, with about 19% found just once. Sequencing input: blood. Every receptor here comes from a woman aged 45-59 years with Graves' hyperthyroidism that later progressed to Graves' ophthalmopathy. Both conserved end residues are part of each CDR3. Clone size is shown for a subset of rows, as once, few, many or a class of expanded clone.

>TRBV2|many
CASSENGGRTYEQYF
>TRBV6-5|many
CASSYRGPGETQYF
>TRBV19|.
CASSDRGFGEQYF
>TRBV3-1|many
CASGMTYEQYF
>TRBV6-1|many
CASRAEAGVNTEAFF
>TRBV12-3/TRBV12-4|many
CASSQRTGSSEQYF
>TRBV3-1|many
CASSQDLVQPQHF
>TRBV4-1|few
CASSQLGLQETQYF
>TRBV6-1|few
CASSYGGDRPNYSHGEQFF
>TRBV15|many
CATSRGTGRIYGYTF